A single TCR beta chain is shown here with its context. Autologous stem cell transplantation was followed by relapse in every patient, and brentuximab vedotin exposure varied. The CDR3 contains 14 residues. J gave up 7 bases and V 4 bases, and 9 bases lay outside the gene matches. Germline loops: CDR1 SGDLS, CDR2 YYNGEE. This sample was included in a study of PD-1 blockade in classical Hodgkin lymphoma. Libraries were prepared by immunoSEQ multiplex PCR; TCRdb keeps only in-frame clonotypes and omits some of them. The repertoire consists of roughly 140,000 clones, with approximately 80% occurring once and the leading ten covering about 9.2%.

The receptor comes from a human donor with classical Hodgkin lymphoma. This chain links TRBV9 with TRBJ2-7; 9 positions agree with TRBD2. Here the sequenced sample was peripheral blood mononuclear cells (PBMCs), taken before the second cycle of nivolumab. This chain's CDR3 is CASSPGLAGWEQYF. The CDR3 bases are TGTGCCAGCAGCCCCGGGCTAGCGGGGTGGGAGCAGTACTTC.